Following are 20 T cell receptor beta chains from one sample sequenced in a study of blood T cell repertoires in COVID-19. TCRdb's table, derived via immunoSEQ multiplex PCR, lists solely in-frame clones and lacks some. The sample lists hundreds of thousands of clones, 70% to 90% occurring once. The sequenced sample was PBMCs or T cells enriched from blood (not recorded which). The receptors originated from a woman in her forties or fifties who had recovered from COVID-19.

V is TRBV30 and J is TRBJ1-2; 7 nucleotides agree with TRBD1. The CDR3 consists of 14 residues. V was pared by 3 bases and J by 2 bases, with 6 bases of the junction left unmatched. CDR1 is GTSNPN, CDR2 SVGIG, per germline (reference sequence). The CDR3 region has the DNA TGTGCCTGGAGCGGGGACAGCTTCAACTATGGCTACACCTTC. Protein sequence: CAWSGDSFNYGYTF.

The chain has TRBV10-3 and TRBJ1-4; D uncertain. Germline CDR1 and CDR2: ENHRY and SYGVKD. V lost 2 bases to trimming and J lost 3 bases, with 4 bases between them. The CDR3 is 13 amino acids. CDR3 sequence: CAISERANEKLFF. The CDR3 coding sequence is TGTGCCATCAGTGAGAGAGCTAATGAAAAACTGTTTTTT.

V and J are TRBV18 and TRBJ2-3, with TRBD2 matching 8 bases. J gave up 4 bases and V 1 base, and 1 base lay outside the gene matches. The CDR3 covers 14 residues. CDR1 is KGHSH and CDR2 is LQKENI in the germline V gene. As DNA, the CDR3 is TGTGCCAGCTCACCACAGCGGGAGTCAGATACGCAGTATTTT. This codes for CASSPQRESDTQYF.

The chain combines TRBV5-1 with TRBJ2-2; D may be TRBD2 (5 bases). Germline CDR1 is SGHRS and CDR2 is YFSETQ. Trimming cost V 1 base and J 7 bases, with 11 bases left between them. The CDR3 spans 14 residues. The CDR3 region has the DNA TGCGCCAGCAGCTTGATTTTAGAGGGCGGGGAGCTGTTTTTT. It encodes CASSLILEGGELFF.

This clone has just a few counts. Germline is not matched at one junction end, which may reflect a read error. The chain is built from TRBV3-1 (or the pseudogene TRBV3-2) and TRBJ2-7; 7 bases fit TRBD1. The CDR3 extends over 14 amino acids. Germline V gives CDR1 LGHDT, CDR2 YNNKEL (reference sequence). CDR3: CASSQGSPDRELFF. CDR3 sequence (DNA): TGTGCCAGCAGCCAAGGGAGTCCTGACAGGGAGTTATTCTTC.

The CDR3 DNA reads TGTGCCAGTAGTATACCGGGATTCAACACCGGGGAGCTGTTTTTT. Its translation is CASSIPGFNTGELFF. The chain couples TRBV19 to TRBJ2-2; TRBD2 might be the D (5 bases). V dropped 2 bases and J dropped 2 bases, with 9 bases sitting between them. This CDR3 contains 15 residues. Germline lookup yields CDR1 LNHDA and CDR2 SQIVND (reference sequence).

This clone has just a few counts. This chain uses TRBV6-5 with TRBJ1-1, with no clear D. CDR3 length equals 13 residues. CDR1 and CDR2 (germline): MNHEY, SVGAGI. V lost 8 bases and J 8 bases, leaving 18 bases between the germline ends. DNA of the CDR3: TGTGCCAGCGGCCTGACACCGAACCGGGAAGCTTTCTTT. Amino acid sequence: CASGLTPNREAFF.

The V gene is TRBV28, the J gene TRBJ1-5, with TRBD1 as a possible D gene (6 bases). Germline CDR1 reads MDHEN; CDR2 reads SYDVKM. There are 15 residues in the CDR3. Between the trimmed V and J ends, which lost 2 bases and 0 bases, there was a span of 8 bases. CDR3 sequence: CASSLQGTSNQPQHF. CDR3 in DNA: TGTGCCAGCAGTTTACAGGGGACTAGCAATCAGCCCCAGCATTTT.

This sequence joins TRBV19 and TRBJ1-5; TRBD1 might be the D (5 bases). The length of the CDR3 is 13 residues. Germline V CDR1 and CDR2: LNHDA, SQIVND (reference sequence). The V end was cut by 5 bases, the J end by 4 bases, with 9 bases between. The CDR3 sequence is CASSAQGNQPQHF. CDR3 DNA sequence: TGTGCCAGTAGTGCTCAGGGTAATCAGCCCCAGCATTTT.

This clone has a handful of counts. The V call is TRBV2, the J call TRBJ2-3, with 7 bases aligning to TRBD2. V gave up 0 bases and J gave up 2 bases; unmatched junction bases: 8. The CDR3 extends over 17 amino acids. Germline V lookup: CDR1 SNHLY, CDR2 FYNNEI. CDR3 amino acids: CASSEANPSGYTDTQYF. In DNA, the CDR3 is TGTGCCAGCAGTGAAGCAAACCCTAGCGGATACACAGATACGCAGTATTTT. Combining the CDR3 with reference TRBV2 and TRBJ2-3 gives the whole variable domain EPEVTQTPSHQVTQMGQEVILRCVPISNHLYFYWYRQILGQKVEFLVSFYNNEISEKSEIFDDQFSVERPDGSNFTLKIRSTKLEDSAMYFCASSEANPSGYTDTQYFGPGTRLTVL.

This chain joins TRBV11-2 and TRBJ1-3; D gene uncertain. The CDR3 has 14 amino acids. Between the trimmed V and J ends, which lost 5 bases and 2 bases, there was a span of 10 bases. Germline V lookup: CDR1 SGHAT, CDR2 FQNNGV. CDR3 residues: CASSQYGAGNTIYF. CDR3 nucleotide sequence: TGTGCCAGCAGCCAGTACGGGGCTGGAAACACCATATATTTT.

This clone has only a few counts. The chain links TRBV5-1 to TRBJ1-2; 8 bases line up with TRBD1. The CDR3 spans 15 residues. J lost 4 bases, V lost 4 bases, and 9 bases had no gene match. Per the germline V gene, CDR1 is SGHRS and CDR2 is YFSETQ. CDR3 in DNA: TGCGCCAGCAGCCTACAGGGGCAGGGGGCCTATGGCTACACCTTC. This translates into CASSLQGQGAYGYTF.

This sequence joins TRBV6-6 and TRBJ2-3; 7 bases are shared with TRBD1. The ends lost 5 bases at V and 3 bases at J; junction bases unmatched: 5. The CDR3 length is 14 residues. From germline, CDR1 is MNHNY and CDR2 SVGAGI (reference sequence). CDR3 protein: CASSTGTATDTQYF. The CDR3 coding sequence is TGTGCCAGCAGTACCGGGACAGCTACAGATACGCAGTATTTT.

The chain is built from TRBV6-9 and TRBJ2-1; 9 nucleotides agree with TRBD2. This CDR3 region has 15 residues. Germline trimming cut 6 bases from V and 4 bases from J; bases unmatched to any gene: 7. Germline assignment: CDR1 MNHGY and CDR2 SVAAGI. The CDR3 region has the DNA TGTGCCAGCAGCATAGCGGGAGTGGGATACAATGAGCAGTTCTTC. This sequence encodes CASSIAGVGYNEQFF.

CDR3 sequence reads: CASSAGQGREKLFF. The CDR3, as DNA: TGCGCCAGCAGCGCGGGACAGGGGAGGGAAAAACTGTTTTTT. The rearrangement uses TRBV5-1 and TRBJ1-4, with 10 bases lining up with TRBD1. J gave up 8 bases and V 4 bases, and 5 bases lay outside the gene matches. This CDR3 spans 14 amino acids. Germline CDR1 SGHRS, CDR2 YFSETQ.

The rearrangement links TRBV4-1 to TRBJ1-2; 10 nucleotides agree with TRBD1. V lost 0 bases, J lost 2 bases, and 9 bases stayed unmatched. The CDR3 has 18 residues. Germline V gene lookup returns CDR1 MGHRA and CDR2 YSYEKL. CDR3 sequence: CASSQEGDRGPLNYGYTF. In DNA, the CDR3 is TGCGCCAGCAGCCAAGAAGGCGACAGGGGGCCTTTAAACTATGGCTACACCTTC.

As for this clone: The same CDR3 can be traced to other DNA sequences in this sample. The gene calls are TRBV9 and TRBJ2-5; no reliable D call. V lost 0 bases and J 1 base, leaving 7 bases between the germline ends. The length of the CDR3 is 14 residues. CDR1 SGDLS and CDR2 YYNGEE come from the germline V gene. CDR3 amino acids: CASSVGRSQETQYF. The CDR3 DNA sequence: TGTGCCAGCAGCGTAGGCAGATCCCAAGAGACCCAGTACTTC.

This sequence joins TRBV29-1 and TRBJ2-3, with TRBD2 matching 7 bases. In germline, CDR1 is SQVTM, CDR2 ANQGSEA. After removal of 1 base from V and 2 bases from J, the junction contained 6 bases not matched to a gene. The CDR3 has 15 residues. In nucleotides, the CDR3 is TGCAGCGTTGAAGTTCCTAGCGGTAACACAGATACGCAGTATTTT. Translated: CSVEVPSGNTDTQYF.

The chain couples TRBV5-6 to TRBJ1-2; 12 bases match TRBD1. The CDR3 covers 16 residues. Trimming removed 4 bases from V and 7 bases from J; junction bases left unmatched: 11. Germline V gene sequence: CDR1 SGHDT, CDR2 YYEEEE. The CDR3 nucleotides read TGTGCCAGCAGCCTGGGGGACAGGGGGCAGATTGGTGGCTACACCTTC. Translating it yields CASSLGDRGQIGGYTF.

This clone came up once. The chain employs TRBV28 and TRBJ1-1; D gene uncertain. This CDR3 comprises 15 residues. Germline CDR1 and CDR2: MDHEN and SYDVKM. The germline V and J ends were trimmed by 3 bases and 4 bases, with 15 bases remaining between them. CDR3 DNA sequence: TGTGCCAGCAGTTTTGTTCTTGAGGTAATCACTGAAGCTTTCTTT. Translation gives CASSFVLEVITEAFF.